A selection of T cell receptor beta chains follows, all from one sample in a study of CD8 T cells in ankylosing spondylitis. TCRdb recomputed calls from the 5' RACE reads with MiXCR, one row per CDR3 protein. The sample lists about 510,000 distinct CDR3 sequences, over 4% occurring once. Sequencing used blood, either unsorted or a sorted T cell fraction (not recorded which). Every receptor here comes from a male donor with ankylosing spondylitis. Each CDR3 is given with its conserved first and last residue. D genes are given only for firm matches. The listing skips clone size in some rows; elsewhere it reads once, few, many or a size class.

TGTGCCAGCAGTTCAAGTCCTAGTTCCGACCGCACAGATACGCAGTATTTT CASSSSPSSDRTDTQYF - TRBJ2-3 many TRBV6-5 17
TGCAGCGTTCAAAGGGGTTCAGGGCCGGTCGATGAGCAGTTCTTC CSVQRGSGPVDEQFF - TRBJ2-1 many TRBV29-1 15
TGCAGTGCTAGAGGATGGACTTACAATGAGCAGTTCTTC CSARGWTYNEQFF - TRBJ2-1 few TRBV20-1 13
TGTGCCAGCAGCCCACCGGGACAGGGGATGAGCCGCTACACCTTC CASSPPGQGMSRYTF TRBD1 TRBJ1-2 many TRBV7-9 15
TGCAGTGCTGGACAGGGGGCGAATGAAAAACTGTTTTTT CSAGQGANEKLFF TRBD1 TRBJ1-4 many TRBV20-1 13
TGCGCCAGCAGCTTAAACGTGGGGTGGGAGCAGTACTTC CASSLNVGWEQYF - TRBJ2-7 few TRBV5-1 13
TGTGCCAGCAGCAAGCGGACGGTCGAGCGACTTAACTATGGCTACACCTTC CASSKRTVERLNYGYTF - TRBJ1-2 many TRBV21-1 17
TGCAGTGCTGGGGCGGGAGGGCCCTACGAGCAGTACTTC CSAGAGGPYEQYF TRBD2 TRBJ2-7 many TRBV20-1 13
TGCAGTGCTAGAGATCTCGGGACAGGGTCCGAAAAACTGTTTTTT CSARDLGTGSEKLFF TRBD1 TRBJ1-4 many TRBV20-1 15
TGTGCCAGCAGCTTAGTCTCTAGGCCGGCCTACGAGCAGTACTTC CASSLVSRPAYEQYF - TRBJ2-7 many TRBV11-2 15
TGCAGCGTTGAAAGGGACAGGGGCACAGATACGCAGTATTTT CSVERDRGTDTQYF TRBD1 TRBJ2-3 many TRBV29-1 14
TGTGCCAGCAGCTTAGCAGCGGGAGCTGAAAATGAGCAGTTCTTC CASSLAAGAENEQFF TRBD2 TRBJ2-1 many TRBV7-6 15
TGCGCCAGCAGCCGCGGTACGGGGGCGGCGGGAGGTCCTACCTACGAGCAGTACTTC CASSRGTGAAGGPTYEQYF TRBD2 TRBJ2-7 - TRBV10-1 19
TGCGCCAGCAGCCACTACAGCGGGAGCTACGAGCAGTACTTC CASSHYSGSYEQYF TRBD2 TRBJ2-7 many TRBV4-3 14
TGTGCCAGCTCGGCCCCCCGCGGGACTGAAGCTTTCTTT CASSAPRGTEAFF - TRBJ1-1 many TRBV14 13
TGCAGCGTTGAAGTAGCCCAGGGAACTGAAGCTTTCTTT CSVEVAQGTEAFF - TRBJ1-1 many TRBV29-1 13
TGCAGCGTTCACTCCGGGACAGACAATGAGCAGTTCTTC CSVHSGTDNEQFF TRBD1 TRBJ2-1 many TRBV29-1 13
TGCAGCGCCGGGACTAGCGGCTACAATGAGCAGTTCTTC CSAGTSGYNEQFF TRBD2 TRBJ2-1 many TRBV29-1 13
TGTGCCAGCAGCTTAGGTGCGGGGCTCTCCTACAATGAGCAGTTCTTC CASSLGAGLSYNEQFF - TRBJ2-1 many TRBV7-3 16
TGCAGCGTTGAGGGACTAGCGGGAGAGTGGGACACCGGGGAGCTGTTTTTT CSVEGLAGEWDTGELFF TRBD2 TRBJ2-2 many TRBV29-1 17
TGCGCCAGCAGCTTGATTTGGTTTCTGGGGTCCCAAAACATTCAGTACTTC CASSLIWFLGSQNIQYF - TRBJ2-4 many TRBV5-1 17
TGTGCCAGCAGTTTGGGGACAGGGGGCTCTATGAATACGCAGTATTTT CASSLGTGGSMNTQYF TRBD1 TRBJ2-3 many TRBV5-4 16
TGTGCCAGCCTCTATGGGGGGGTGGGTGAAGCTTTCTTT CASLYGGVGEAFF - TRBJ1-1 many TRBV7-2 13
TGTGCCAGCAGCTTAGGTCGGCATAGCGGGACTAACTATGGCTACACCTTC CASSLGRHSGTNYGYTF - TRBJ1-2 few TRBV7-6 17
TGTGCCAGCACCCGGAGTTCCTACAATGAGCAGTTCTTC CASTRSSYNEQFF - TRBJ2-1 many TRBV11-2 13
TGTGCCAGCAGCCAAGATACGGGGAAAGGGCAAAAACTGTTTTTT CASSQDTGKGQKLFF - TRBJ1-4 few TRBV3-1 15
TGCAGCGTTGTAGGTGGTGAAGCTTTCTTT CSVVGGEAFF - TRBJ1-1 many TRBV29-1 10
TGTGCCATCACCGGGACAGACCTGACTAGCGGGTTTTACAATGAGCAGTTCTTC CAITGTDLTSGFYNEQFF TRBD2 TRBJ2-1 many TRBV10-3 18
TGTGCCAGCAGCCACGGAAGCGTTTGGGGCACTGAAGCTTTCTTT CASSHGSVWGTEAFF - TRBJ1-1 few TRBV7-9 15
TGTGCCTGGAAACTGCAACCAGGAGATACGCAGTATTTT CAWKLQPGDTQYF - TRBJ2-3 few TRBV30 13
TGTGCCAGCAGCACGACCTCAGGTGCTAGCTACGAGCAGTACTTC CASSTTSGASYEQYF - TRBJ2-7 many TRBV7-2 15
TGTGCCAGCAGCTTAGAAGGGCCCCGCGGCGGCAATCAGCCCCAGCATTTT CASSLEGPRGGNQPQHF - TRBJ1-5 many TRBV7-9 17
TGTGCCAGCAGTTCCAACAGGGGAGCGGCGTACGAGCAGTACTTC CASSSNRGAAYEQYF TRBD1 TRBJ2-7 few TRBV7-2 15
TGCTGTGCTAGAGATCGCCGGACTAGCGGGGGATACAATGAGCAGTTCTTC CCARDRRTSGGYNEQFF TRBD2 TRBJ2-1 - TRBV20-1 17
TGCGCCAGCAGCCAAACAGCTGACTATGGCTACACCTTC CASSQTADYGYTF - TRBJ1-2 many TRBV4-1 13
TGCAGCGCCGGGTGGTCTGGAAACACCATATATTTT CSAGWSGNTIYF - TRBJ1-3 many TRBV20-1 12
TGTGCCAGCAGTCCCATAGTTGGGACAGGGGGCAGTGAAAAACTGTTTTTT CASSPIVGTGGSEKLFF TRBD1 TRBJ1-4 many TRBV6-1 17
TGCAGTGCTAGAGCCCCGGGACTAGCGGGCAATGAGCAGTTCTTC CSARAPGLAGNEQFF TRBD2 TRBJ2-1 many TRBV20-1 15
TGCAGTGCTAGAGGGGCTAGCGGGAGCTCCTACAATGAGCAGTTCTTC CSARGASGSSYNEQFF TRBD2 TRBJ2-1 many TRBV20-1 16
TGTGCCACCAGTGACCCGGGACAGGGGGCATCAGATACGCAGTATTTT CATSDPGQGASDTQYF TRBD1 TRBJ2-3 - TRBV24-1 16
TGCAGTGCTAGAGGTGGGATTAATTCACCCCTCCACTTT CSARGGINSPLHF - TRBJ1-6 many TRBV20-1 13
TGCAGTGCTAGCCAGGGGGGTGATACGCAGTATTTT CSASQGGDTQYF - TRBJ2-3 many TRBV20-1 12
TGTGCCAGCACCCTCGGCCGCTACGAGCAGTACTTC CASTLGRYEQYF - TRBJ2-7 many TRBV5-6 12
TGTGCCAGCCACAAGGCCGGGATTTATGGCTGGACCTTC CASHKAGIYGWTF - TRBJ1-2 many TRBV6-2/TRBV6-3 13
TGCAGCGTTGGGTCGGGGGAAAGAGAAAAACTGTTTTTT CSVGSGEREKLFF - TRBJ1-4 many TRBV29-1 13
TGTGCCAGCAGTTTATCGGCGTCTAGCGGGGGCTACGAGCAGTACTTC CASSLSASSGGYEQYF TRBD2 TRBJ2-7 many TRBV28 16
TGCAGCGTTGACGGGGGCAGGGGCTACGAGCAGTACTTC CSVDGGRGYEQYF - TRBJ2-7 many TRBV29-1 13
TGTGCCAGCAGCCCAGGGGCAGGACGATACCGGGGGAGCAATCAGCCCCAGCATTTT CASSPGAGRYRGSNQPQHF - TRBJ1-5 - TRBV2 19
TGTGCCAGCAGCCGGGGGGGATCGGATTCACCCCTCCACTTT CASSRGGSDSPLHF - TRBJ1-6 few TRBV7-9 14
TGCGCCAGCAGCCTCCTACGGCGGGACTCCTACGAGCAGTACTTC CASSLLRRDSYEQYF - TRBJ2-7 few TRBV5-1 15
TGTGCCAGCAGCTCCCTCCTGGAGGGGGCGATCACCGGGGAGCTGTTTTTT CASSSLLEGAITGELFF - TRBJ2-2 many TRBV7-9 17
TGTGCCAGCAGTTTATCTAGGGGGGCTTTCTTT CASSLSRGAFF - TRBJ1-1 many TRBV12-3/TRBV12-4 11
TGCGCCAGCAGCCAAGATGCCTTTAGTCGCATTGGGTCAGGCACAGATACGCAGTATTTT CASSQDAFSRIGSGTDTQYF - TRBJ2-3 few TRBV4-1 20
TGTGCCAGCAGTGAATTCGGAGGGGGCAATGGCTACACCTTC CASSEFGGGNGYTF TRBD1 TRBJ1-2 many TRBV25-1 14
TGTGCCAGCAGCTTGGCCTTACAGACAGATACGCAGTATTTT CASSLALQTDTQYF - TRBJ2-3 - TRBV7-2 14